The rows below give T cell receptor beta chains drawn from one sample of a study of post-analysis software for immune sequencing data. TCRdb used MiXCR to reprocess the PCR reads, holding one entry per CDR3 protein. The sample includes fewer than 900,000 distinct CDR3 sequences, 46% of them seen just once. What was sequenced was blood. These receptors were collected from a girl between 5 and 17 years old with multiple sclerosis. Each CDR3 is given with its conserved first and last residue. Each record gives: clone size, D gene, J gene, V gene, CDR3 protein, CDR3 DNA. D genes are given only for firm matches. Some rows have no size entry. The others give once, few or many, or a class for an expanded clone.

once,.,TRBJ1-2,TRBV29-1,CSVDSGVRGNGYTF,TGCAGCGTTGATTCCGGGGTTAGGGGTAATGGCTACACCTTC
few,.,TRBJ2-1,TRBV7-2,CASSPRSEQFF,TGTGCCAGCAGCCCACGAAGTGAGCAGTTCTTC
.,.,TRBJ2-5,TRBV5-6,CASSPPVILDEETQYF,TGTGCCAGCAGCCCCCCGGTGATCTTGGATGAAGAGACCCAGTACTTC
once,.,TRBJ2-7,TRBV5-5,CASSFTGGETYEQYF,TGTGCCAGCAGCTTTACCGGGGGCGAAACCTACGAGCAGTACTTC
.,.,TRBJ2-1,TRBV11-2,CASSQLGSGLVNEQFF,TGTGCCAGCAGCCAACTTGGTAGCGGCCTTGTCAATGAGCAGTTCTTC
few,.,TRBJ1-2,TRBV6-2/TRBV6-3,CASRHEWAPSSYGYTF,TGTGCCAGCAGACACGAATGGGCCCCGTCCTCCTATGGCTACACCTTC
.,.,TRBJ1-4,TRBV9,CASSPEGRINEKLFF,TGTGCCAGCAGCCCCGAGGGACGGATTAATGAAAAACTGTTTTTT
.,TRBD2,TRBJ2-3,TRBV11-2,CASSLGASGRVAQYF,TGTGCCAGCAGCTTAGGGGCTAGCGGACGGGTCGCGCAGTATTTT
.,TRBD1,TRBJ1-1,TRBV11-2,CASSLVGNRGSEAFF,TGTGCCAGCAGCTTAGTGGGCAACAGGGGCTCTGAAGCTTTCTTT
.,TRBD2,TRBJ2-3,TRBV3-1,CASSQGILTGTSVYTDTQYF,TGTGCCAGCAGCCAAGGGATTTTGACGGGGACTAGCGTCTACACAGATACGCAGTATTTT
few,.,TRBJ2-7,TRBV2,CASSGVEQYF,TGTGCCAGTTCAGGGGTCGAGCAGTACTTC
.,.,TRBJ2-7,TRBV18,CASSLNRDRPYEQYF,TGTGCCAGCTCACTAAACAGGGATAGACCTTACGAGCAGTACTTC
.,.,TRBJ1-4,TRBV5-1,CASSPGVPNEKLFF,TGCGCCAGCAGCCCAGGGGTTCCTAATGAAAAACTGTTTTTT
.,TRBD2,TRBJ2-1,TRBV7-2,CALSGTSPYNEQFF,TGTGCCCTGTCCGGGACTAGCCCCTACAATGAGCAGTTCTTC
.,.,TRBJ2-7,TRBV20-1,CSARGVGSYEQYF,TGCAGTGCTAGAGGGGTTGGTTCCTACGAGCAGTACTTC
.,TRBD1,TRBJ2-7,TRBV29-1,CSVRGGGYEQYF,TGCAGCGTCCGAGGGGGCGGCTACGAGCAGTACTTC
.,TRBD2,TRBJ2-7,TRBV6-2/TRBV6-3,CASSWSLSGTGEQYF,TGTGCCAGCAGTTGGAGTTTGAGCGGGACGGGCGAGCAGTACTTC